This is a list of T cell receptor beta chains from one sample in a study of blood T cell repertoires in COVID-19. Only in-frame clones appear in the TCRdb table, and some are missing; sequencing was by immunoSEQ multiplex PCR. The sample gives 30,000 to 35,000 clones, roughly 80% of which show up once; roughly 7.3% is in the top ten. The sample consisted of peripheral blood. Receptors were obtained from a woman aged 55-70 years with acute or convalescent COVID-19. The CDR3 runs from the conserved cysteine through the conserved F or W. A D gene is named only where the DNA matches it firmly. The listing skips clone size in some rows; elsewhere it reads once, few, many or a size class.

d_call: .; clone_size: .; v_call: TRBV30; j_call: TRBJ2-4; cdr3_nt: TGTGCCTGGAGTGCAACAGGGAGGGAAAACATTCAGTACTTC; cdr3_aa: CAWSATGRENIQYF
d_call: .; clone_size: .; v_call: TRBV6-1; j_call: TRBJ2-7; cdr3_nt: TGTGCCAGCAGTGAAGAACCAGGGGCCTACGAGCAGTACTTC; cdr3_aa: CASSEEPGAYEQYF
d_call: TRBD1; clone_size: .; v_call: TRBV24-1; j_call: TRBJ2-7; cdr3_nt: TGTGCCACCAGTGACTCCCGGGACAGGGGCGCCTACGAGCAGTACTTC; cdr3_aa: CATSDSRDRGAYEQYF
d_call: .; clone_size: .; v_call: TRBV5-1; j_call: TRBJ2-4; cdr3_nt: TGCGCCAGCAGCTTGGGTGTGGCGCAGTATGGTCGGGACATTCAGTACTTC; cdr3_aa: CASSLGVAQYGRDIQYF
d_call: .; clone_size: once; v_call: TRBV6-5; j_call: TRBJ1-4; cdr3_nt: TGTGCCAGCAGTTTACAGGGACGGGAAAAACTGTTTTTT; cdr3_aa: CASSLQGREKLFF
d_call: TRBD1; clone_size: .; v_call: TRBV2; j_call: TRBJ1-2; cdr3_nt: TGTGCCAGCAGTGAGGAATCAGGGGGGATCTATGGCTACACCTTC; cdr3_aa: CASSEESGGIYGYTF
d_call: TRBD1; clone_size: .; v_call: TRBV2; j_call: TRBJ1-4; cdr3_nt: TGTGCCAGCAGTAAGACAGGGACCAGTGGTGAAAAACTGTTTTTT; cdr3_aa: CASSKTGTSGEKLFF
d_call: .; clone_size: few; v_call: TRBV5-1; j_call: TRBJ1-4; cdr3_nt: TGCGCCAGCAGCTCAGAGGGTACAACTAATGAAAAACTGTTTTTT; cdr3_aa: CASSSEGTTNEKLFF
d_call: .; clone_size: once; v_call: TRBV28; j_call: TRBJ2-5; cdr3_nt: TGTGCCAGTGAGGACGGGGGGCACGAGACCCAGTACTTC; cdr3_aa: CASEDGGHETQYF
d_call: TRBD1; clone_size: .; v_call: TRBV6-5; j_call: TRBJ2-7; cdr3_nt: TGTGCCAGCAGTTATAGTGACAGGGTGGGCTACGAGCAGTACTTC; cdr3_aa: CASSYSDRVGYEQYF
d_call: TRBD1; clone_size: .; v_call: TRBV28; j_call: TRBJ1-1; cdr3_nt: TGTGCCAGCAGTTTGGACAGGGAGGAGGTGGACACTGAAGCTTTCTTT; cdr3_aa: CASSLDREEVDTEAFF
d_call: TRBD1; clone_size: once; v_call: TRBV5-1; j_call: TRBJ1-3; cdr3_nt: TGCGCCAGCAGCTTGGAGACAGGGGGAGGAAACACCATATATTTT; cdr3_aa: CASSLETGGGNTIYF
d_call: .; clone_size: .; v_call: TRBV10-3; j_call: TRBJ2-7; cdr3_nt: TGTGCCATCAGGCAGGGCCCCTACGAGCAGTACTTC; cdr3_aa: CAIRQGPYEQYF
d_call: TRBD1; clone_size: .; v_call: TRBV30; j_call: TRBJ1-2; cdr3_nt: TGTGCCTGGAGACCGACGCCGACAGGGGCCTCATCCCGGGGCACCTTC; cdr3_aa: CAWRPTPTGASSRGTF
d_call: .; clone_size: .; v_call: TRBV24-1; j_call: TRBJ2-7; cdr3_nt: TGTGCCACCAGCAGGGGAGAGGGCGAGCAGTACTTC; cdr3_aa: CATSRGEGEQYF
d_call: TRBD2; clone_size: .; v_call: TRBV3-1/TRBV3-2; j_call: TRBJ2-5; cdr3_nt: TGTGCCAGCAGCCTCGGACTAGCGGAGACCCAGTACTTC; cdr3_aa: CASSLGLAETQYF
d_call: .; clone_size: .; v_call: TRBV5-6; j_call: TRBJ1-1; cdr3_nt: TGTGCCAGCAGCTTGGCCCCGGGAGGGAACACTGAAGCTTTCTTT; cdr3_aa: CASSLAPGGNTEAFF
d_call: TRBD1; clone_size: few; v_call: TRBV15; j_call: TRBJ1-2; cdr3_nt: TGTGCCACCAGCAGAGCGACAGGGAACTATGGCTACACCTTC; cdr3_aa: CATSRATGNYGYTF
d_call: .; clone_size: few; v_call: TRBV11-1; j_call: TRBJ1-3; cdr3_nt: TGTGCCAGCAGCCCACGGACGGGAGGAAACACCATATATTTT; cdr3_aa: CASSPRTGGNTIYF
d_call: .; clone_size: once; v_call: TRBV12-5; j_call: TRBJ1-1; cdr3_nt: TGTGCTAGTGGGGCTTCCGTAGGGGACACTGAAGCTTTCTTT; cdr3_aa: CASGASVGDTEAFF
d_call: .; clone_size: .; v_call: TRBV18; j_call: TRBJ2-7; cdr3_nt: TGTGCCAGTCGGGTTGTCTCGGGAGAGCAGTACTTC; cdr3_aa: CASRVVSGEQYF
d_call: TRBD2; clone_size: .; v_call: TRBV5-6; j_call: TRBJ2-7; cdr3_nt: TGTGCCAGCAGCTTGGTGGCGGGGGGGAACGGCGAGCAGTACTTC; cdr3_aa: CASSLVAGGNGEQYF
d_call: .; clone_size: .; v_call: TRBV4-1; j_call: TRBJ2-5; cdr3_nt: TGCGCCAGCAGCCAAAGCTCGGTTGGTCAAGAGACCCAGTACTTC; cdr3_aa: CASSQSSVGQETQYF
d_call: .; clone_size: .; v_call: TRBV5-1; j_call: TRBJ2-5; cdr3_nt: TGCGCCAGCAGCTTGGGGGCCACCTCCCCAGAGACCCAGTACTTC; cdr3_aa: CASSLGATSPETQYF
d_call: TRBD2; clone_size: .; v_call: TRBV9; j_call: TRBJ2-3; cdr3_nt: TGTGCCAGCAGCGAGGAGGGGAGGACTAGCGGACCCACAGATACGCAGTATTTT; cdr3_aa: CASSEEGRTSGPTDTQYF
d_call: .; clone_size: .; v_call: TRBV7-9; j_call: TRBJ1-1; cdr3_nt: TGTGCCAGCACCGGACAGCTACTAAGGCCTTTCTTT; cdr3_aa: CASTGQLLRPFF
d_call: .; clone_size: .; v_call: TRBV6-1; j_call: TRBJ2-3; cdr3_nt: TGTGCCAGCAGTGAATTACAGGGAGGCACAGATACGCAGTATTTT; cdr3_aa: CASSELQGGTDTQYF
d_call: .; clone_size: .; v_call: TRBV19; j_call: TRBJ1-4; cdr3_nt: TGTGCCATCCGTGGGGGGGTCGGAACTAATGAAAAACTGTTTTTT; cdr3_aa: CAIRGGVGTNEKLFF
d_call: .; clone_size: .; v_call: TRBV2; j_call: TRBJ2-1; cdr3_nt: TGTGCCAGCAGTCTACAGGGAGGGGACAATGAGCAGTTCTTC; cdr3_aa: CASSLQGGDNEQFF
d_call: .; clone_size: .; v_call: TRBV5-4; j_call: TRBJ1-2; cdr3_nt: TGTGCCAGCAGCCGATCCGCGGCAGGGCTAAACTATGGCTACACCTTC; cdr3_aa: CASSRSAAGLNYGYTF
d_call: TRBD1; clone_size: few; v_call: TRBV11-2; j_call: TRBJ2-7; cdr3_nt: TGTGCCAGCAGCTTCACCGCCGGGACAGGGAGTAACGAGCAGTACTTC; cdr3_aa: CASSFTAGTGSNEQYF
d_call: TRBD1; clone_size: .; v_call: TRBV6-5; j_call: TRBJ1-6; cdr3_nt: TGTGCCAGCTCAGGGGGCGCCGGTTCACCCCTCCACTTT; cdr3_aa: CASSGGAGSPLHF
d_call: TRBD1; clone_size: .; v_call: TRBV28; j_call: TRBJ1-5; cdr3_nt: TGTGCCAGCAGATTGACAGGGGGCGGGCAGCCCCAGCATTTT; cdr3_aa: CASRLTGGGQPQHF
d_call: .; clone_size: .; v_call: TRBV7-9; j_call: TRBJ1-5; cdr3_nt: TGTGCCAGCAGCTTCTCTGGGGGCGATAAAAATCAGCCCCAGCATTTT; cdr3_aa: CASSFSGGDKNQPQHF